One and the same sample provided the 21 T cell receptor beta chains below, sequenced in a study of cytomegalovirus exposure and HLA in healthy donors. Both 60 Vbeta primers and 13 Jbeta primers went into the PCR. TCRdb's table, derived via immunoSEQ multiplex PCR, lists solely in-frame clones and lacks some. The repertoire holds fewer than 250,000 clones, with roughly 80% as singletons. The sequencing sample was made of PBMCs. These receptors were obtained from a woman in her forties or fifties in good health and CMV-seronegative.

The V and J genes are TRBV5-4 and TRBJ2-1; D may be TRBD2 (5 bases). Trimming cost V 3 bases and J 0 bases, with 7 bases left between them. This CDR3 has 14 amino acids. From germline, CDR1 is SGHNT and CDR2 YYREEE (reference sequence). The CDR3 protein is CASSSSPSYNEQFF. CDR3 coding DNA: TGTGCCAGCAGCTCTAGCCCCTCCTACAATGAGCAGTTCTTC.

This clone has only a few counts. J is TRBJ2-3 and V is TRBV2, with D hard to call. Germline CDR1 reads SNHLY; CDR2 reads FYNNEI. The germline V and J ends were trimmed by 1 base and 6 bases, with 11 bases remaining between them. The CDR3 sequence is 14 residues long. In nucleotides, the CDR3 is TGTGCCAGCAGTGAAGTAGGAGATGGGGATACGCAGTATTTT. The encoded protein is CASSEVGDGDTQYF.

This chain links TRBV7-3 with TRBJ2-2, with 11 bases fitting TRBD2. Germline values: CDR1 SGHTA, CDR2 FQGTGA. This CDR3 comprises 16 residues. V dropped 5 bases and J dropped 1; count of bases not matched to a gene: 3. The CDR3 sequence is CASSLSGRVNTGELFF. CDR3 sequence (DNA): TGTGCCAGCAGCCTTAGCGGGAGGGTGAACACCGGGGAGCTGTTTTTT.

The chain carries TRBV27 and TRBJ2-7; TRBD1 might be the D (6 bases). Germline CDR1 is MNHEY and CDR2 is SMNVEV (reference sequence). V was pared by 5 bases and J by 0 bases, with 17 bases between. The CDR3 is 16 residues long. The CDR3 bases are TGTGCCAGCAGTAAAACGACCGGGACACGCTCCTACGAGCAGTACTTC. Its translation is CASSKTTGTRSYEQYF.

This clone was detected only a few times. This chain uses TRBV6-5 with TRBJ1-1; possibly TRBD1 for D (6 bases). The V gene's germline CDR1 is MNHEY and CDR2 SVGAGI. The length of the CDR3 is 16 residues. V lost 0 bases and J 1 base, leaving 12 bases between the germline ends. The CDR3 DNA is TGTGCCAGCAGTTACTCCCACGGACAGACGAACACTGAAGCTTTCTTT. Its protein product is CASSYSHGQTNTEAFF.

A single count supports this clone. V and J are TRBV7-2 and TRBJ1-1, with 7 bases that match TRBD1. Trimming removed 1 base from V and 1 base from J; junction bases left unmatched: 3. The CDR3 has 15 residues. Looked up from germline, CDR1 is SGHTA and CDR2 is FQGNSA. CDR3 in DNA: TGTGCCAGCAGCTTAGTCCCAGGGGGGAACACTGAAGCTTTCTTT. Amino acids: CASSLVPGGNTEAFF.

This chain links TRBV6-1 with TRBJ2-5, with a tentative D call TRBD2 (7 bases). CDR3 length: 17 residues. Trimming removed 4 bases from V and 2 bases from J, with 20 bases in between. CDR1 MNHNS and CDR2 SASEGT come from the germline V gene. The CDR3 reads CASSGRAGASAQETQYF. CDR3 coding DNA: TGTGCCAGCAGTGGTCGTGCGGGGGCATCGGCTCAAGAGACCCAGTACTTC.

This clone was seen a single time. J is TRBJ2-7 and V is TRBV21-1; TRBD1, the table's D call, lacks a check against the DNA. TRBV21-1 is noted as a pseudogene. The CDR3 contains 18 residues. CDR3 region: CASSKETPPGQGVYEQYF. As DNA, the CDR3 is TGTGCCAGCAGCAAAGAAACGCCTCCGGGACAGGGAGTCTACGAGCAGTACTTC.

The gene calls are TRBV5-4 and TRBJ2-2, with TRBD1 identical over 8 bases. Per germline, CDR1 SGHNT and CDR2 YYREEE (reference sequence). The CDR3 runs 16 residues. V shed 0 bases and J 5 bases; nucleotides not matched to a gene: 6. The CDR3 nucleotides are TGTGCCAGCAGCTTGGCGCAGGGGGCAGAAACCGGGGAGCTGTTTTTT. Its protein is CASSLAQGAETGELFF.

This chain joins TRBV6-6 and TRBJ2-7; TRBD2 is a possible D gene (5 bases). Germline CDR1 reads MNHNY; CDR2 reads SVGAGI (reference sequence). The CDR3 extends over 16 amino acids. V was cut by 1 base and J by 5 bases, with 18 bases left in between. The CDR3 bases are TGTGCCAGCAGTTACTTACATGGGAGTCTTTCTAACGAGCAGTACTTC. Translated: CASSYLHGSLSNEQYF.

V gene TRBV7-2 combines with J gene TRBJ2-5; the match to TRBD2 covers 7 bases. TRBJ2-7 explains the end of the DNA better; the J call may be wrong. Germline V lookup: CDR1 SGHTA, CDR2 FQGNSA. This CDR3 spans 15 amino acids. CDR3 region: CASSFGGGVTYEQYF. CDR3 in DNA: TGTGCCAGCAGCTTCGGCGGGGGTGTTACCTACGAGCAGTACTTC.

V and J are TRBV5-5 and TRBJ1-2; TRBD1 is a possible D gene (6 bases). The CDR3 sequence is 14 residues long. The germline V and J ends were trimmed by 4 bases and 0 bases, with 10 bases remaining between them. Per the germline V gene, CDR1 is SGHKS and CDR2 is YYEKEE (reference sequence). CDR3 sequence reads: CASSQGKTNYGYTF. CDR3 DNA sequence: TGTGCCAGCAGCCAGGGGAAAACTAACTATGGCTACACCTTC. The full variable domain, with the rest looked up from reference TRBV5-5 and TRBJ1-2, is DAGVTQSPTHLIKTRGQQVTLRCSPISGHKSVSWYQQVLGQGPQFIFQYYEKEERGRGNFPDRFSARQFPNYSSELNVNALLLGDSALYLCASSQGKTNYGYTFGSGTRLTVV.

This clone was observed a few times. The chain combines TRBV13 with TRBJ2-6; D possibly corresponds to TRBD2 (6 bases). The V end lost 5 bases, the J end lost 11 bases, and 13 bases lay between the germline ends. CDR3 length equals 13 residues. CDR1 is PRHDT and CDR2 is FYEKMQ in the germline V gene (reference sequence). DNA of the CDR3: TGTGCCAGCAGCAGGGGACTCCCCGACGTCCTGACTTTC. This sequence encodes CASSRGLPDVLTF.

Comment on this clone: Different DNA sequences within this sample yield the same CDR3. CDR3 nucleotide sequence: TGCAGCGTACCTGGACAGGGAAACACTGAAGCTTTCTTT. Translation gives CSVPGQGNTEAFF. The chain couples TRBV29-1 to TRBJ1-1; 8 bases map to TRBD1. The CDR3 is 13 amino acids. V dropped 6 bases and J dropped 2; count of bases not matched to a gene: 5. CDR1 SQVTM and CDR2 ANQGSEA come from the germline V gene.

The rearrangement uses TRBV5-1 and TRBJ1-1, with D maybe TRBD1 (6 bases). CDR3 length: 15 amino acids. The germline V gene has CDR1 SGHRS and CDR2 YFSETQ. V was trimmed by 0 bases and J by 5 bases, leaving 14 bases between them. CDR3 sequence reads: CASSLAVGARTEAFF. The CDR3 DNA is TGCGCCAGCAGCTTGGCGGTGGGGGCGAGGACTGAAGCTTTCTTT.

The CDR3 loop reads CASSQRSSYNEQFF. DNA for the CDR3: TGTGCCAGCTCTCAGAGGAGCTCCTACAATGAGCAGTTCTTC. V usage is TRBV6-5 and J usage is TRBJ2-1; D ambiguous. Germline-derived CDR1 and CDR2 are MNHEY and SVGAGI. This CDR3 comprises 14 residues. Between the trimmed V and J ends, which lost 8 bases and 0 bases, there was a span of 11 bases.

The CDR3 DNA reads TGTGCCAGCCTACAGGGGACTAATTCACCCCTCCACTTT. Residues: CASLQGTNSPLHF. This chain connects TRBV28 to TRBJ1-6, with TRBD1 matching over 7 bases. The CDR3 has 13 amino acids. Unmatched junction bases numbered 4, after V lost 8 bases and J lost 6 bases. The germline gives CDR1 MDHEN, CDR2 SYDVKM.

This chain uses TRBV7-9 with TRBJ1-5; D perhaps matches TRBD1 (5 bases). Germline assignment: CDR1 SEHNR and CDR2 FQNEAQ (reference sequence). The CDR3 has 13 amino acids. Trimming stripped 4 bases from V and 6 bases from J, with 10 bases between. The DNA of the CDR3 is TGTGCCAGCAGCTCCGGGGGGATTCAGCCCCAGCATTTT. Its protein product is CASSSGGIQPQHF. The full variable domain, completed using reference TRBV7-9 and TRBJ1-5, is DTGVSQNPRHKITKRGQNVTFRCDPISEHNRLYWYRQTLGQGPEFLTYFQNEAQLEKSRLLSDRFSAERPKGSFSTLEIQRTEQGDSAMYLCASSSGGIQPQHFGDGTRLSIL.

The gene calls are TRBV7-2 and TRBJ2-1, with TRBD2 identical over 12 bases. The J segment lost 9 bases and the V segment lost 5 bases, leaving 8 bases of the junction unmatched. Germline CDR1 and CDR2: SGHTA and FQGNSA. The CDR3 covers 15 residues. CDR3 nucleotide sequence: TGTGCCAGCAGCCAAGAAGGACTAGCGGGAATTGAGCAGTTCTTC. It translates to CASSQEGLAGIEQFF. The full variable domain, with the rest looked up from reference TRBV7-2 and TRBJ2-1, is GAGVSQSPSNKVTEKGKDVELRCDPISGHTALYWYRQSLGQGLEFLIYFQGNSAPDKSGLPSDRFSAERTGGSVSTLTIQRTQQEDSAVYLCASSQEGLAGIEQFFGPGTRLTVL.

The chain couples TRBV2 to TRBJ2-1; TRBD2 is a possible D gene (7 bases). The CDR3 loop spans 19 amino acids. CDR1 and CDR2 from the germline V gene are SNHLY and FYNNEI. Trimming removed 5 bases from V and 3 bases from J, with 26 bases in between. The CDR3 nucleotides are TGTGCCAGCAGTAAGGGGGGCGGGGCGGGGGAGCATTACTACAATGAGCAGTTCTTC. Protein: CASSKGGGAGEHYYNEQFF.

The genes are TRBV4-3 and TRBJ2-7, with a weak D call TRBD1 (6 bases). The V gene's germline CDR1 is LGHNA and CDR2 YSLEER. The ends were cut back, 0 bases at V and 2 bases at J, with 11 bases in the middle. The CDR3 totals 15 residues. CDR3 in amino acids: CASSQEWGHAYEQYF. CDR3 coding DNA: TGCGCCAGCAGCCAAGAATGGGGACACGCCTACGAGCAGTACTTC.